These T cell receptor beta chains were read from a single sample in a study of regulatory T cells in long-lasting Graves disease. In TCRdb, the multiplex PCR reads were re-called with MiXCR into one record per CDR3 protein. The profile covers roughly 380,000 distinct CDR3 sequences, with about 14% appearing a single time and about 20% taken by the ten largest. The sequencing used peripheral blood mononuclear cells (PBMCs), collected at new diagnosis, from a patient treated with antithyroid drugs. Every receptor here comes from a female donor with Graves disease. CDR3s include the opening cysteine and the closing phenylalanine or tryptophan. The D gene is left open where the match is weak. Expanded clones get a size class; other rows say once, few or many, or leave the size out.

abundance,d_gene,v_gene,j_gene,CDR3nt,CDR3aa
.,TRBD1,TRBV19,TRBJ1-1,TGTGCCAGTAGTTATACCTCCGGGACAGGGGTTCGGGCTTTCTTT,CASSYTSGTGVRAFF
many,TRBD1,TRBV6-9,TRBJ2-5,TGTGCCAGCAGTTACTCAGGGGGAGCGCAAGAGACCCAGTACTTC,CASSYSGGAQETQYF
many,.,TRBV6-2/TRBV6-3,TRBJ2-3,TGTGCCAGCAGGCCAGGACTAACAGTGACAAATACGCAGTATTTT,CASRPGLTVTNTQYF
.,.,TRBV20-1,TRBJ2-1,TGCAGTGCTAGAGGTTTATGGAGCTCCTACAATGAGCAGTTCTTC,CSARGLWSSYNEQFF
many,.,TRBV20-1,TRBJ2-3,TGCAGTGCTAGAGTTTACTTCAGCACAGATACGCAGTATTTT,CSARVYFSTDTQYF
.,TRBD2,TRBV7-9,TRBJ2-5,TGTGCCAGCAGCCCTCCAGCGGGAGTGCTCGACGAGACCCAGTACTTC,CASSPPAGVLDETQYF
many,.,TRBV28,TRBJ1-1,TGTGCCAGCAGTTTATTCCAGGGGAACACTGAAGCTTTCTTT,CASSLFQGNTEAFF
.,TRBD2,TRBV6-1,TRBJ2-7,TGTGCCAGTCAAAGCGGGAGCTCTTACGAGCAGTACTTC,CASQSGSSYEQYF
many,.,TRBV12-5,TRBJ2-7,TGTGCTAGTGGTCTGCCGACGGCCAGCTCCTACGAGCAGTACTTC,CASGLPTASSYEQYF
.,TRBD2,TRBV14,TRBJ2-2,TGTGCCAGCAGCCGCTCTAGCGGAGCTAACACCGGGGAGCTGTTTTTT,CASSRSSGANTGELFF
few,TRBD1,TRBV5-1,TRBJ1-1,TGCGCCAGCGGCACCACCGGGACAGTCGGCATGAACACTGAAGCTTTCTTT,CASGTTGTVGMNTEAFF
many,.,TRBV11-2,TRBJ1-2,TGTGCCAGCAGCCCTTTTGGGGGGGACTATGGCTACACCTTC,CASSPFGGDYGYTF
few,TRBD2,TRBV24-1,TRBJ2-1,TGTGCCACCAGTGAGGGGACTAGCGGGATTCTAGGTAATAAAAACTACAATGAGCAGTTCTTC,CATSEGTSGILGNKNYNEQFF
.,TRBD2,TRBV7-2,TRBJ2-3,TGTGCCAGCAGCCCATGGGCTAGCGGGAGCACAGATACGCAGTATTTT,CASSPWASGSTDTQYF
many,TRBD1,TRBV20-1,TRBJ1-2,TGCAGTGCTAGACCGTCAACTACAGGGGGCGGGGGCTACACCTTC,CSARPSTTGGGGYTF
many,.,TRBV3-1,TRBJ1-2,TGTGCCAGCAGCCCCTGGCCGGGGGCTGATGGCTACACCTTC,CASSPWPGADGYTF
many,TRBD1,TRBV5-1,TRBJ2-2,TGTGCCAGCAGCCCCGGGACAGGGAGCACCGGGGAGCTGTTTTTT,CASSPGTGSTGELFF
many,.,TRBV20-1,TRBJ2-7,TGCAGTGCTAGGGACAACTCCTACGAGCAGTACTTC,CSARDNSYEQYF
few,TRBD1,TRBV19,TRBJ2-2,TGTGCCAGTAGATCATGGGTGACAGGGGGCACCGGGGAGCTGTTTTTT,CASRSWVTGGTGELFF
.,.,TRBV6-5,TRBJ1-5,TGTGCCAGCAGTTCGAGAACGGACACGGCAGGCAATCAGCCCCAGCATTTT,CASSSRTDTAGNQPQHF
many,.,TRBV3-1,TRBJ1-5,TGTGCCAGCAGCCAAGCTCCGAATCAGCCCCAGCATTTT,CASSQAPNQPQHF
many,.,TRBV5-1,TRBJ2-5,TGCGCCAGCAGCCCCACCACAGGGCAGACCCAGTACTTC,CASSPTTGQTQYF
.,.,TRBV25-1,TRBJ2-2,TGTGCCCGCAGTGCCATAGACAGAGACACCGGGGAGCTGTTTTTT,CARSAIDRDTGELFF
.,TRBD2,TRBV4-1,TRBJ2-1,TGCGCCAGCAGCCAGTTGGCGGGAGAGGGTGAGCAGTTCTTC,CASSQLAGEGEQFF
few,.,TRBV27,TRBJ2-1,TGTGCCAGCTGCGGGACAAACAATGAGCAGTTCTTC,CASCGTNNEQFF
.,.,TRBV9,TRBJ2-3,TGTGCCAGCAGCGTAGTTGACTCATCCACAGATACGCAGTATTTT,CASSVVDSSTDTQYF
many,.,TRBV11-3,TRBJ1-1,TGTGCCAGCAGCCACGGGGACGCTTCGGCCTCCGGAGCTTTCTTT,CASSHGDASASGAFF
once,.,TRBV4-1,TRBJ1-5,TGCGCCAGCAGCCAGCTACAGGCACAAAATCGGCCCCAGCATTTT,CASSQLQAQNRPQHF
many,.,TRBV5-1,TRBJ2-7,TGCGCCAGCAGCTTGGCCGTTTCGTCTGCACAGCCCTACGAGCAGTACTTC,CASSLAVSSAQPYEQYF
.,TRBD1,TRBV6-1,TRBJ1-4,TGTGCCAGCAGTGTGGACAGGGGGACCTCTAATGAAAAACTGTTTTTT,CASSVDRGTSNEKLFF
many,TRBD1,TRBV7-2,TRBJ2-3,TGTGCCAGCAGCCGGGACAGGCAAGCAGATACGCAGTATTTT,CASSRDRQADTQYF
many,TRBD1,TRBV7-9,TRBJ2-7,TGTGCCAGCAGCGCAGGGGGCAGCTACGAGCAGTACTTC,CASSAGGSYEQYF
many,.,TRBV20-1,TRBJ2-3,TGCAGTGCTAGAGATGGGCGGCAGATAAGCACAGATACGCAGTATTTT,CSARDGRQISTDTQYF
.,TRBD1,TRBV30,TRBJ2-4,TGTGCCTGGAGAAGGGAGACAGGGGGGTCCCAAAACATTCAGTACTTC,CAWRRETGGSQNIQYF
many,.,TRBV18,TRBJ1-3,TGTGCCAGCTCACCACCTACAGGAAACACCATATATTTT,CASSPPTGNTIYF
many,.,TRBV6-1,TRBJ2-5,TGTGCCAGCAGCTCCGGGTGGGTAGCGCAACTCCAAGAGACCCAGTACTTC,CASSSGWVAQLQETQYF
many,.,TRBV7-9,TRBJ2-3,TGCGCCAGCAGCTTGGCCCCAGATACGCAGTATTTT,CASSLAPDTQYF
many,.,TRBV12-3/TRBV12-4,TRBJ1-5,TGTGCCAGCAGTTTGCCCCGGGCGGTGGGACAGCCCCAGCATTTT,CASSLPRAVGQPQHF
many,.,TRBV4-3,TRBJ2-7,TGCGCCAGCAGCCAAAGGGGGGACAACTACGAGCAGTACTTC,CASSQRGDNYEQYF
many,.,TRBV27,TRBJ1-5,TGTGCCAGCAGTAGCGGACCCGGTTTTCGGCCCCAGCATTTT,CASSSGPGFRPQHF
few,TRBD1,TRBV5-5,TRBJ2-7,TGTGCCAGCAGCTTCTCTGGACAGGGGGGCACCTACGAGCAGTACTTC,CASSFSGQGGTYEQYF
many,.,TRBV20-1,TRBJ2-3,TGCAGTGCTAGTGGGAAAAGGGGGATTTGGTCCAGCACAGATACGCAGTATTTT,CSASGKRGIWSSTDTQYF
many,.,TRBV12-3/TRBV12-4,TRBJ2-1,TGTGCCAGCAGTGCTATCCGAATCAGCGACAGGTGGGACCCGAGCTCCTACAATGAGCAGTTCTTC,CASSAIRISDRWDPSSYNEQFF
many,.,TRBV12-3/TRBV12-4,TRBJ1-2,TGTGCCAGCAGTTACGGGACGGTCTACACCTTC,CASSYGTVYTF
many,.,TRBV2,TRBJ2-2,TGTGCCACGGGACTCAACACCGGGGAGCTGTTTTTT,CATGLNTGELFF
many,TRBD1,TRBV7-8,TRBJ1-2,TGTGCCAGCAGCCAGGGGGCGAACTATGGCTACACCTTC,CASSQGANYGYTF
many,TRBD1,TRBV12-3/TRBV12-4,TRBJ1-2,TGTGCCAGCAGTTTCGGGACAGGGGGCCTTGGGTATGGCTACACCTTC,CASSFGTGGLGYGYTF
.,.,TRBV29-1,TRBJ2-2,TGCAGCGTGGGATATACCGCACAGACCGGGGAGCTGTTTTTT,CSVGYTAQTGELFF
many,.,TRBV30,TRBJ2-3,TGTGCCTGGACCATGGCATTCAGGGCTCGAACAGATACGCAGTATTTT,CAWTMAFRARTDTQYF
many,.,TRBV28,TRBJ2-7,TGTGCCAGCAGTTTAACTCAGCTCTACGAGCAGTACTTC,CASSLTQLYEQYF
.,.,TRBV29-1,TRBJ1-2,TGCAGCGTCGATTGGAACTATGGCTACACCTTC,CSVDWNYGYTF
many,TRBD2,TRBV29-1,TRBJ2-6,TGCAGCGTTGAAGTTAGTAGCGGGAGGAGTCCTGGGGCCAACGTCCTGACTTTC,CSVEVSSGRSPGANVLTF
many,TRBD1,TRBV28,TRBJ2-5,TGTGCCAGCAGACCCCTCGACAGGGTTAGGGAGACCCAGTACTTC,CASRPLDRVRETQYF